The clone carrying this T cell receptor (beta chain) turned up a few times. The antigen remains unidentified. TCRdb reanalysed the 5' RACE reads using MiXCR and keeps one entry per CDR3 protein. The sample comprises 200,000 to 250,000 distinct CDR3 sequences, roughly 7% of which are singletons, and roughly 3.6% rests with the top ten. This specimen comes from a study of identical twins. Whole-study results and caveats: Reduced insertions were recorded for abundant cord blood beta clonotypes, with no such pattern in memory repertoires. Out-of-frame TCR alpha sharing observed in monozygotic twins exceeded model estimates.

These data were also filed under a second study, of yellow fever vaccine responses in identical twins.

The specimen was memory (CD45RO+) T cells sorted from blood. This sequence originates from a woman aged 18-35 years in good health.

In nucleotides, the CDR3 is TGTGCCATCAGTGAGGGAACTAGCGGGAAAGATACGCAGTATTTT. This encodes CAISEGTSGKDTQYF. V gene TRBV10-3 combines with J gene TRBJ2-3, with 10 positions matching TRBD2. Germline V gene data show CDR1 as ENHRY and CDR2 as SYGVKD. The CDR3 runs 15 residues. The ends lost 2 bases at V and 5 bases at J; junction bases unmatched: 4.